This TCR beta chain was identified during a study of B cell selection in AIRE deficiency. Findings and limits, study-wide: Of some 3,300 shared Treg TCRbeta sequences, about 32% were healthy-only, 7.5% to 9.5% patient-only.

Conventional CD4 T cells were sorted as CD4+CD127+ cells. As to this clone: The antigen is not known.

Authors' processing steps: Conventional T cell pools: 1x10^5 or so distinct patient, fewer than 150,000 donor TCRbeta sequences. Generated by immunoSEQ multiplex PCR, the TCRdb table keeps only in-frame clones and is missing some. V and J calls and clone size are those listed in that table; D and trimming were worked out from the DNA. The table lists roughly 25,000 clones, just under 97% of them singletons, with just under 0.25% in the top ten. Germline CDR1 reads SNHLY; CDR2 reads FYNNEI. V was trimmed by 6 bases and J by 5 bases, leaving 16 bases between them. CDR3 length: 15 residues. Source material: CD4+CD127+ conventional T cells sorted from PBMCs. The J gene is TRBJ1-4, the V gene TRBV2; weak D call: TRBD1 (6 bases). The clonotype comes from a human donor in good health. As DNA, the CDR3 is TGTGCCAGCAGCCTCGACAGGACCTACAATGAAAAACTGTTTTTT. It yields the protein CASSLDRTYNEKLFF. Full variable domain (outside the CDR3, taken from reference TRBV2 and TRBJ1-4): EPEVTQTPSHQVTQMGQEVILRCVPISNHLYFYWYRQILGQKVEFLVSFYNNEISEKSEIFDDQFSVERPDGSNFTLKIRSTKLEDSAMYFCASSLDRTYNEKLFFGSGTQLSVL.